The entry below describes one T cell receptor beta chain. Antigen unknown. It was through 5'RACE template switching that TCR cDNA was made, with a universal primer site and UMIs added. TCRdb ran MiXCR on the 5' RACE reads and lists one entry per CDR3 protein. This sample has 170,000 or so distinct CDR3 sequences, with approximately 6.2% found just once. The data stem from a study of T cells after yellow fever vaccination. Study in general: SMART-Seq v4 Ultra Low Input served to prepare low-cell-number fractions.

Notes on the study in general: Contaminants from the bulk population, in the form of abundant clonotypes, could be found in FACS-sorted repertoires.

The CDR3 runs to 15 residues. Germline CDR1 is DFQATT and CDR2 is SNEGSKA (reference sequence). Trimming stripped 2 bases from V and 2 bases from J, with 14 bases between. The rearrangement links TRBV20-1 to TRBJ2-3; D is tentatively TRBD1 or TRBD2 (6 bases each). The sequence came from a man aged 18 to 30 who received the YFV17D yellow fever vaccine. The material sequenced was CD4+ T cells sorted from PBMCs, taken on the day of the first yellow fever vaccination. In DNA form, the CDR3 reads TGCAGTGCTAGATACGGGGGCAGTCTCACAGATACGCAGTATTTT. Protein product: CSARYGGSLTDTQYF.